This T cell receptor beta chain was recorded in a study of lymphopenia after photon versus proton radiotherapy. Study-level results: Post-nadir TCR diversity decline inversely tracked overall survival among those who died. Proton therapy kept repertoires fairly stable, unlike photons, which gained effector/memory cells. After the lymphocyte nadir, photon-treated repertoires showed oligoclonal expansion, especially of CD8+ Temra cells.

CDR3 length: 12 amino acids. Trimming left V 0 bases short and J 13 bases short, with 10 bases between. CDR1 is LNHDA, CDR2 SQIVND, per germline (reference sequence). Only in-frame clones appear in the TCRdb table, and some are missing; sequencing was by immunoSEQ multiplex PCR. The profile covers tens of thousands of clones, with nearly 85% appearing a single time and roughly 15% taken by the ten largest. Notes on this clone: Its antigen is as yet unknown.

The starting material was peripheral blood, obtained from a patient treated with proton-based radiotherapy. The V call is TRBV19, the J call TRBJ2-1; possibly TRBD1 for D (5 bases). The sequence was collected from an older woman with pancreatic cancer. The CDR3 nucleotides are TGTGCCAGTAGTATAGATCTGGGGCCCCAGTTCTTC. It encodes CASSIDLGPQFF.